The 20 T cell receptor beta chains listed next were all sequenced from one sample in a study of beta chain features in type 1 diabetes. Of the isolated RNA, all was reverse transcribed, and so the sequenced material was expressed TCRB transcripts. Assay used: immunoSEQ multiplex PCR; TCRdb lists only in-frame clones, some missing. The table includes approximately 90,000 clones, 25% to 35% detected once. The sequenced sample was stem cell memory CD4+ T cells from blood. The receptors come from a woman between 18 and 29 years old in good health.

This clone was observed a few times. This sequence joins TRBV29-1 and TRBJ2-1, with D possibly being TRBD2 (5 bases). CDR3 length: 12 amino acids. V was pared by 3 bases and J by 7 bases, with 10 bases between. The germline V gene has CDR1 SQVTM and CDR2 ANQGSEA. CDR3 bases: TGCAGCGTTGACCGGACGGGAAATGAGCAGTTCTTC. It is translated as CSVDRTGNEQFF.

CDR3 DNA: TGTGCCAGCAGCTTTCTAGGCTTGTCCTACGAGCAGTACTTC. Protein: CASSFLGLSYEQYF. The V and J genes are TRBV7-9 and TRBJ2-7; D gene uncertain. The ends were cut back, 3 bases at V and 1 base at J, with 10 bases in the middle. CDR1 is SEHNR and CDR2 is FQNEAQ in the germline V gene (reference sequence). The CDR3 runs 14 residues.

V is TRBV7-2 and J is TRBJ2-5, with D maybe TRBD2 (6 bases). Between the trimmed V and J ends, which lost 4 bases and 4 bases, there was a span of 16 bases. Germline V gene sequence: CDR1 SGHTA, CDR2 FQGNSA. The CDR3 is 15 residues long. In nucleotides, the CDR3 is TGTGCCAGCAGCTCGGGACTTCAAGGGAGAGAGACCCAGTACTTC. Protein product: CASSSGLQGRETQYF.

The CDR3 is CASSQAIGYTF. CDR3 nucleotide sequence: TGTGCCAGCAGCCAAGCAATTGGCTACACCTTC. V gene TRBV11-2 combines with J gene TRBJ1-2; the D is unclear. Germline loops: CDR1 SGHAT, CDR2 FQNNGV. V lost 5 bases, J lost 7 bases, and 8 bases lay in between. This CDR3 contains 11 residues.

The CDR3, as DNA: TGTGCCTGGAGTTTCGGGGGGGCCGGGGAGACCCAGTACTTC. This translates into CAWSFGGAGETQYF. V is TRBV30 and J is TRBJ2-5; 8 nucleotides match TRBD2. Germline trimming cut 2 bases from V and 5 bases from J; bases unmatched to any gene: 7. Per germline, CDR1 GTSNPN and CDR2 SVGIG (reference sequence). This CDR3 is 14 amino acids long.

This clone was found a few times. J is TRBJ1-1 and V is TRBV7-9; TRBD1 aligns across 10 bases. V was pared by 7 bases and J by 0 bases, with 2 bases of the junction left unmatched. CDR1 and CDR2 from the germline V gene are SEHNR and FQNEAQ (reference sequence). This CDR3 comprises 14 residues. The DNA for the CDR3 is TGTGCCAGCAAGGGACAGGGGATGAACACTGAAGCTTTCTTT. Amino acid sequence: CASKGQGMNTEAFF.

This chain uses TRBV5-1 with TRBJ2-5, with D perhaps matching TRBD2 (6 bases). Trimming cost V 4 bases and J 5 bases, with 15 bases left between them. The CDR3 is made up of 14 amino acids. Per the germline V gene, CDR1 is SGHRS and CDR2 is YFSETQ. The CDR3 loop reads CASSPTSTGETQYF. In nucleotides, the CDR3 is TGCGCCAGCAGCCCGACTAGTACTGGGGAGACCCAGTACTTC. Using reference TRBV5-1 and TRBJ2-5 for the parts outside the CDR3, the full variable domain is KAGVTQTPRYLIKTRGQQVTLSCSPISGHRSVSWYQQTPGQGLQFLFEYFSETQRNKGNFPGRFSGRQFSNSRSEMNVSTLELGDSALYLCASSPTSTGETQYFGPGTRLLVL.

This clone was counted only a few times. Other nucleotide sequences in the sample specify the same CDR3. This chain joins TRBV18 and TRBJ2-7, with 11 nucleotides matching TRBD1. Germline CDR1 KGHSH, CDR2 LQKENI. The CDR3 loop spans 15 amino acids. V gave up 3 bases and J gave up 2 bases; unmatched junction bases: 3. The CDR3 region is CASSPPGQGAYEQYF. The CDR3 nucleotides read TGTGCCAGCTCACCTCCGGGACAGGGGGCCTACGAGCAGTACTTC.

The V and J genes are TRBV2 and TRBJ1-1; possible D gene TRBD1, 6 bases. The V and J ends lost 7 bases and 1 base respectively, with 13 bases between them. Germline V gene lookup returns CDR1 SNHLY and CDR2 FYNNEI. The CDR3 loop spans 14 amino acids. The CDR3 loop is CASKRTAENTEAFF. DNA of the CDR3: TGTGCCAGCAAACGGACAGCAGAGAACACTGAAGCTTTCTTT.

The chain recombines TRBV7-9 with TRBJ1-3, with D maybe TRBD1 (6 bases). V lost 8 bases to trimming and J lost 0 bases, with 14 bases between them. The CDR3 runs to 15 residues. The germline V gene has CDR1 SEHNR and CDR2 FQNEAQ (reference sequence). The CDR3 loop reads CASGTGPISGNTIYF. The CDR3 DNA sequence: TGTGCCAGCGGTACAGGGCCCATCTCTGGAAACACCATATATTTT.

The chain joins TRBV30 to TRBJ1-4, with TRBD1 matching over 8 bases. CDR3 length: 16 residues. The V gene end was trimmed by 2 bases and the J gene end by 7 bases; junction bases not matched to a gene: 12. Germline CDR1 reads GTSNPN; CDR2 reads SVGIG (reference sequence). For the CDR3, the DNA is TGTGCCTGGAGTCCCCAGGCTTGGACAGGGACTGAAAAACTGTTTTTT. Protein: CAWSPQAWTGTEKLFF.

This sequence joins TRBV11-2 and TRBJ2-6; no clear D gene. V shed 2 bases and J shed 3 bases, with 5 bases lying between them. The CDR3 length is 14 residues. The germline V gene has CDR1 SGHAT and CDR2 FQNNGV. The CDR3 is CASSLSDGANVLTF. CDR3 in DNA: TGTGCCAGCAGCTTATCAGATGGGGCCAACGTCCTGACTTTC. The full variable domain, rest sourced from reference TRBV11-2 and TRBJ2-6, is EAGVAQSPRYKIIEKRQSVAFWCNPISGHATLYWYQQILGQGPKLLIQFQNNGVVDDSQLPKDRFSAERLKGVDSTLKIQPAKLEDSAVYLCASSLSDGANVLTFGAGSRLTVL.

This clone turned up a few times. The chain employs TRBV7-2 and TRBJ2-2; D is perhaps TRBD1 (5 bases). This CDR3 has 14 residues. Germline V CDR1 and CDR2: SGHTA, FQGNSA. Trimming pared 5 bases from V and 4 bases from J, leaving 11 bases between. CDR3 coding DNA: TGTGCCAGCAGCCCAGGGATGGGCACCGGGGAGCTGTTTTTT. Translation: CASSPGMGTGELFF. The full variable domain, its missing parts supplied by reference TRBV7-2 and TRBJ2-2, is GAGVSQSPSNKVTEKGKDVELRCDPISGHTALYWYRQSLGQGLEFLIYFQGNSAPDKSGLPSDRFSAERTGGSVSTLTIQRTQQEDSAVYLCASSPGMGTGELFFGEGSRLTVL.

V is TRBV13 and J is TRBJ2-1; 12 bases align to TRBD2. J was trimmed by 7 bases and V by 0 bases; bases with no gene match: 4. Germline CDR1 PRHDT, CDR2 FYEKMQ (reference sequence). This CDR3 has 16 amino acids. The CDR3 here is CASSLGLAGGGNEQFF. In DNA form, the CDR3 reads TGTGCCAGCAGCTTAGGCCTAGCGGGAGGGGGGAATGAGCAGTTCTTC. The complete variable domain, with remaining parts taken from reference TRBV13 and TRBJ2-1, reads AAGVIQSPRHLIKEKRETATLKCYPIPRHDTVYWYQQGPGQDPQFLISFYEKMQSDKGSIPDRFSAQQFSDYHSELNMSSLELGDSALYFCASSLGLAGGGNEQFFGPGTRLTVL.

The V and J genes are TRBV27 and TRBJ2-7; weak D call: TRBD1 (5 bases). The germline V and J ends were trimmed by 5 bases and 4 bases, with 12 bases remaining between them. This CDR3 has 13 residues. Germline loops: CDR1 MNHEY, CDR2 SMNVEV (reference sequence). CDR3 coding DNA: TGTGCCAGCAGTGGGCAGGGTAATTACGAGCAGTACTTC. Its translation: CASSGQGNYEQYF.

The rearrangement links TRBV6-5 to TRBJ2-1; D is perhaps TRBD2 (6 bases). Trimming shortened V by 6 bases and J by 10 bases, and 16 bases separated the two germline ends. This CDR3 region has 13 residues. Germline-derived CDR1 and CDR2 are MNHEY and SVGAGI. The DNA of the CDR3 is TGTGCCAGCAGCCGACTAGTAGCGCGGGAGCAGTTCTTC. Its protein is CASSRLVAREQFF.

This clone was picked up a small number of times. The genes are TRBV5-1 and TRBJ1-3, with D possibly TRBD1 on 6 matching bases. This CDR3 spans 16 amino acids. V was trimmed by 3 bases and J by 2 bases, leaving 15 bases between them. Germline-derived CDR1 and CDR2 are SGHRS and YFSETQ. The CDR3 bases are TGCGCCAGCAGCTCGGGATCGAACAGGGCTGGAAACACCATATATTTT. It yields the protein CASSSGSNRAGNTIYF.

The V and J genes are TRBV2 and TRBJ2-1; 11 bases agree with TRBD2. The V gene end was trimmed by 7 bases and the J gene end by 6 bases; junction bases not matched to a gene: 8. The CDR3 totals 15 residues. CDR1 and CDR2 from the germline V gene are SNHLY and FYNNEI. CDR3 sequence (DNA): TGTGCCAGCACCCGAACTAGCGGGAGAGGCAATGAGCAGTTCTTC. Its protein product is CASTRTSGRGNEQFF.

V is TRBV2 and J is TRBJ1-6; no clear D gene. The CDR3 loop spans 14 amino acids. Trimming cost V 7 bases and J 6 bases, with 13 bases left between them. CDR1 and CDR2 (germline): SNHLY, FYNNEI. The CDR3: CASKASRFNSPLHF. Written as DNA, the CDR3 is TGTGCCAGCAAAGCCTCCAGGTTTAATTCACCCCTCCACTTT.

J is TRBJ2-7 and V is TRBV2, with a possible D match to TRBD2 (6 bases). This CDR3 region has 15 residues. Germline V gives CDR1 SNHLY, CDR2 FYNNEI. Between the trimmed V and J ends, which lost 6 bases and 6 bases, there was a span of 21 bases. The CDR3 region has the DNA TGTGCCAGCAGGAACCCCGGGACTCGATCGGGCGAGCAGTACTTC. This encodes CASRNPGTRSGEQYF.